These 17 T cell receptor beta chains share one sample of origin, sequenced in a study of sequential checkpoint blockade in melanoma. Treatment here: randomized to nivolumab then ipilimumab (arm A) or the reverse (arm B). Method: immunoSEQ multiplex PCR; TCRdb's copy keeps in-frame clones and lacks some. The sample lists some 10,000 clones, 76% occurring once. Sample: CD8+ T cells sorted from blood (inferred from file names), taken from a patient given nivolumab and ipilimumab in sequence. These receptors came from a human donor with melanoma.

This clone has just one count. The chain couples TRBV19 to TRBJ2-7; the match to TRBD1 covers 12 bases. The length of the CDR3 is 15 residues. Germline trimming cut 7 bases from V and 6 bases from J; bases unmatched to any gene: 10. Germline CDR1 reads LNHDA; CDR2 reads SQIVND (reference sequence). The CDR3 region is CASTRSGTGGSEQYF. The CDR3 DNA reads TGTGCCAGTACCCGATCTGGGACAGGGGGCTCCGAGCAGTACTTC.

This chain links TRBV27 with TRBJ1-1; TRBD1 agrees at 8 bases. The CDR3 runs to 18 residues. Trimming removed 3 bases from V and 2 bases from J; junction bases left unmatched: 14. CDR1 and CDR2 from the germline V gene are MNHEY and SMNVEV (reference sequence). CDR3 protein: CASSFRQKQGGLNTEAFF. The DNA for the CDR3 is TGTGCCAGCAGTTTCAGGCAAAAACAGGGGGGTCTTAACACTGAAGCTTTCTTT.

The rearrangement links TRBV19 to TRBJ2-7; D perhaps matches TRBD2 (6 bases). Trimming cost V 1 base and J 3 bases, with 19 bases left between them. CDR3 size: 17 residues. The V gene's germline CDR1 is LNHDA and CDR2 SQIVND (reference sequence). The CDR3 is CASSIGSGSDWVYEQYF. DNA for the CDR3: TGTGCCAGTAGTATAGGGAGCGGGTCGGACTGGGTCTACGAGCAGTACTTC.

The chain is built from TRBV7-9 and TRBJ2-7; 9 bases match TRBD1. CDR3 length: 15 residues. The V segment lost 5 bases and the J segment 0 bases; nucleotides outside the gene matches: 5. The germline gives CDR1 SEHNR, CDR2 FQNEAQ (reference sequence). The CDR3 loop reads CASSGDRASSYEQYF. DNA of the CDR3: TGTGCCAGCAGCGGGGACAGGGCTAGCTCCTACGAGCAGTACTTC.

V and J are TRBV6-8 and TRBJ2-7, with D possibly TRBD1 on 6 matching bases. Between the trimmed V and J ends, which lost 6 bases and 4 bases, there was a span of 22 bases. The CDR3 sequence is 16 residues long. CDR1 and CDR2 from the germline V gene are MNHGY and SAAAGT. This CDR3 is CASSLPGHKLSYEQYF. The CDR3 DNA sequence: TGTGCCAGCAGCTTACCGGGACACAAACTTTCGTACGAGCAGTACTTC.

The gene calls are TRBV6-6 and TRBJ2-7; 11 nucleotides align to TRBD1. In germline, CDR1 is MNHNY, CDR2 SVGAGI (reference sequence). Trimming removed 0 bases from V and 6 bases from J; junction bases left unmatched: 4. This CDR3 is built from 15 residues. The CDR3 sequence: CASSYSGQGAGEQYF. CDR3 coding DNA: TGTGCCAGCAGTTACTCAGGACAGGGGGCCGGCGAGCAGTACTTC.

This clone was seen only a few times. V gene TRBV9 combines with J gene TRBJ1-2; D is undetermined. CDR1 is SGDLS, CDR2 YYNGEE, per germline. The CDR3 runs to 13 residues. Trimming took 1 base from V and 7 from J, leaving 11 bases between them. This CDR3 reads CASSVTIYGGYTF. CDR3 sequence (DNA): TGTGCCAGCAGCGTAACTATCTACGGTGGCTACACCTTC.

CDR3 in amino acids: CASSQEASGVLGEQYF. The CDR3 nucleotides are TGTGCCAGCAGCCAAGAAGCTAGCGGGGTGTTGGGGGAGCAGTACTTC. The V call is TRBV14, the J call TRBJ2-7, with 9 bases identical to TRBD2. V was clipped by 0 bases and J by 7 bases; unmatched bases: 10. There are 16 residues in the CDR3. The germline V gene has CDR1 SGHDN and CDR2 FVKESK. Combining the CDR3 with reference TRBV14 and TRBJ2-7 gives the whole variable domain EAGVTQFPSHSVIEKGQTVTLRCDPISGHDNLYWYRRVMGKEIKFLLHFVKESKQDESGMPNNRFLAERTGGTYSTLKVQPAELEDSGVYFCASSQEASGVLGEQYFGPGTRLTVT.

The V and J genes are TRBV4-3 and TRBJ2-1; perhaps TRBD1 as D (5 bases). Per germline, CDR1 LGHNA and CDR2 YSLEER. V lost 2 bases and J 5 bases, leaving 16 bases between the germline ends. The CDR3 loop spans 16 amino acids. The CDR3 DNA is TGCGCCAGCAGCCAATCTGACAGTGGATGGCACAATGAGCAGTTCTTC. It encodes CASSQSDSGWHNEQFF.

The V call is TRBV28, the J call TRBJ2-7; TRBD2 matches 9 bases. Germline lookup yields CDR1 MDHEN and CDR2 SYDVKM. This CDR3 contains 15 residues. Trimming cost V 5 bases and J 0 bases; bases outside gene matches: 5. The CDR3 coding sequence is TGTGCCAGCAGTGCCAAGCGGGGGGTCTCCTACGAGCAGTACTTC. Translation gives CASSAKRGVSYEQYF.

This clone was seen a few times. This chain's CDR3 is CASSFWTGALYEQYF. CDR3 DNA sequence: TGTGCCAGCAGTTTTTGGACAGGGGCCCTCTACGAGCAGTACTTC. The chain employs TRBV28 and TRBJ2-7; TRBD1 aligns across 9 bases. The ends lost 3 bases at V and 3 bases at J; junction bases unmatched: 6. The CDR3 contains 15 residues. From germline, CDR1 is MDHEN and CDR2 SYDVKM.

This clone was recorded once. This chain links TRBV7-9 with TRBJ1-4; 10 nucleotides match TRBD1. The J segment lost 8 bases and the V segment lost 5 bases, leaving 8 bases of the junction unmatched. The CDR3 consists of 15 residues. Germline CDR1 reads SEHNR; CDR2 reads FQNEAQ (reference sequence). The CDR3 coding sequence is TGTGCCAGCAGCCGATCGACAGGGGGCCGAGAAAAACTGTTTTTT. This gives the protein CASSRSTGGREKLFF.

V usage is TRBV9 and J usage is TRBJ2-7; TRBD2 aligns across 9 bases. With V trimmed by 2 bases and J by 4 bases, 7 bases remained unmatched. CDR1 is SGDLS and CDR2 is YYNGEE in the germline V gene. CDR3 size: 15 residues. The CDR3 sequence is CASSVAGGPWYEQYF. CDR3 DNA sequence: TGTGCCAGCAGCGTGGCGGGGGGGCCATGGTACGAGCAGTACTTC.

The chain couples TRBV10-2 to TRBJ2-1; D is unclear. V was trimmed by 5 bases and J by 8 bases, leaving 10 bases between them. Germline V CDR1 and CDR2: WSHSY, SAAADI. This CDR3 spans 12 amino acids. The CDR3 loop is CASSPNGYEQFF. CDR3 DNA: TGCGCCAGCAGTCCCAACGGGTATGAGCAGTTCTTC.

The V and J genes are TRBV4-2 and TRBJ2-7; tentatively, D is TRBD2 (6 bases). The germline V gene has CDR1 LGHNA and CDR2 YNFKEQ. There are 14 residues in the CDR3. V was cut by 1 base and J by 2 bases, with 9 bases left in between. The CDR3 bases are TGTGCCAGCAGCCAAGCGGGGGACCCCTACGAGCAGTACTTC. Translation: CASSQAGDPYEQYF.

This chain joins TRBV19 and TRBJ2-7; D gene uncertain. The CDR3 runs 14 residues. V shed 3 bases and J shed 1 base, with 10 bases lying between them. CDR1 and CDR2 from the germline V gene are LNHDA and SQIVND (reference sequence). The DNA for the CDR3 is TGTGCCAGTAGTATGCGTGGAGAGTCCTACGAGCAGTACTTC. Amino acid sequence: CASSMRGESYEQYF.

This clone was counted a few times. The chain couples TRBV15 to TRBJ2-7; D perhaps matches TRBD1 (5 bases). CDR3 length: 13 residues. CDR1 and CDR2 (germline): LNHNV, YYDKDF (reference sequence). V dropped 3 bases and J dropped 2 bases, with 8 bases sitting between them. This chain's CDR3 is CATSSAGTYEQYF. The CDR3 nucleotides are TGTGCCACCAGCAGCGCAGGGACCTACGAGCAGTACTTC.